The 18 T cell receptor beta chains in this list originate from one sample, sequenced in a study of blood T cells in healthy people across ages (dated by TCRdb to between 2015 and 2017). The protocol used for the library was 5' RACE. TCRdb records Illumina HiSeq 2500 as the sequencer. A second roughly 6 to 12 cycle PCR used a sample-barcoded 5' primer and a J-beta primer mix. The public reads were run again by TCRdb, first through fastp at Q25 and then through MiXCR, and only productive beta chains were kept. Rows with one shared CDR3 protein collapse into an entry with the most common genes and DNA. The table for this sample lists roughly 730,000 distinct CDR3 sequences; around 50% of them were counted only once. The top ten hold under 30% of the sample. Sequencing was performed on blood. The receptors derive from a man aged 40-49 years in good health.

There are a few counts of this clonotype. The chain combines TRBV6-2 or TRBV6-3 with TRBJ2-7; D gene unclear. This CDR3 has 13 amino acids. V lost 3 bases, J lost 2 bases, and 8 bases lay in between. Germline V gene data show CDR1 as MNHEY and CDR2 as SVGEGT. The CDR3 is CASSYDRTYEQYF. The CDR3 DNA is TGTGCCAGCAGTTATGACCGTACCTACGAGCAGTACTTC.

The rearrangement joins TRBV6-1 to TRBJ2-1; D gene unclear. The V end lost 0 bases, the J end lost 6 bases, and 3 bases lay between the germline ends. Germline lookup yields CDR1 MNHNS and CDR2 SASEGT. CDR3 length equals 12 residues. This CDR3 is CASSEAINEQFF. DNA for the CDR3: TGTGCCAGCAGTGAAGCTATCAATGAGCAGTTCTTC.

This clonotype appeared a few times. J is TRBJ1-2 and V is TRBV28; D is unresolved. V lost 2 bases and J 0 bases, leaving 7 bases between the germline ends. The germline gives CDR1 MDHEN, CDR2 SYDVKM. This CDR3 is built from 14 residues. CDR3 residues: CASSLGAANYGYTF. The CDR3, as DNA: TGTGCCAGCAGTTTAGGCGCAGCTAACTATGGCTACACCTTC.

In this sample, this clonotype turned up once. The chain carries TRBV7-6 and TRBJ2-1; 9 nucleotides match TRBD2. The CDR3 consists of 14 residues. Germline V gene data show CDR1 as SGHVS and CDR2 as FNYEAQ. V shed 7 bases and J 5 bases; nucleotides not matched to a gene: 6. The CDR3 protein is CASTAGLANNEQFF. As DNA, the CDR3 is TGTGCCAGCACCGCGGGACTAGCTAACAATGAGCAGTTCTTC.

The chain is built from TRBV5-1 and TRBJ1-2; D ambiguous. V was shortened by 0 bases and J by 1 base, with 10 bases between the two germline ends. Germline CDR1 is SGHRS and CDR2 is YFSETQ. The CDR3 has 15 amino acids. The CDR3 loop is CASSLVAVSNYGYTF. The CDR3 nucleotides are TGCGCCAGCAGCTTGGTAGCGGTCAGTAACTATGGCTACACCTTC.

The chain joins TRBV20-1 to TRBJ2-5; the D gene is possibly TRBD1 (5 bases). Trimming left V 3 bases short and J 5 bases short, with 19 bases between. The CDR3 runs 15 residues. CDR1 is DFQATT, CDR2 SNEGSKA, per germline (reference sequence). The CDR3 loop is CSASEPQGSRETQYF. The CDR3 DNA is TGCAGTGCTAGCGAGCCCCAGGGTAGTAGGGAGACCCAGTACTTC.

This clonotype has more than one count but fewer than ten. The chain employs TRBV7-9 and TRBJ2-5, with D perhaps assigned TRBD1 or TRBD2 (5 bases each). V shed 1 base and J shed 5 bases, with 17 bases lying between them. Germline V gives CDR1 SEHNR, CDR2 FQNEAQ (reference sequence). The CDR3 has 16 residues. The CDR3 reads CASSLGAGTSRETQYF. CDR3 coding DNA: TGTGCCAGCAGCTTAGGGGCAGGGACGTCAAGGGAGACCCAGTACTTC.

The chain recombines TRBV2 with TRBJ1-6; no definite D call. Trimming removed 7 bases from V and 8 bases from J, with 12 bases in between. This CDR3 is built from 13 residues. The germline CDR1 and CDR2 sequences are SNHLY and FYNNEI. CDR3 DNA sequence: TGTGCCAGCACCGAGACTACGGATTCACCCCTCCACTTT. Translating gives CASTETTDSPLHF.

The gene calls are TRBV5-1 and TRBJ2-1; unclear D gene. From germline, CDR1 is SGHRS and CDR2 YFSETQ. The length of the CDR3 is 13 residues. Trimming cost V 4 bases and J 6 bases, with 11 bases left between them. CDR3 in amino acids: CASSLQVINEQFF. CDR3 nucleotides: TGCGCCAGCAGCCTCCAAGTTATCAATGAGCAGTTCTTC.

The chain couples TRBV5-1 to TRBJ2-4; 7 bases fit TRBD2. V shed 0 bases, J shed 4 bases, and the junction held 7 bases outside the gene matches. The CDR3 loop spans 16 amino acids. Germline CDR1 reads SGHRS; CDR2 reads YFSETQ. This chain's CDR3 is CASSLGSGGTKNIQYF. The DNA for the CDR3 is TGCGCCAGCAGCTTGGGTTCGGGAGGAACTAAAAACATTCAGTACTTC.

V gene TRBV20-1 combines with J gene TRBJ2-7, with 10 bases lining up with TRBD2. Losses at the gene ends were 3 bases for V and 7 bases for J; bases not matched to a gene: 12. Germline V lookup: CDR1 DFQATT, CDR2 SNEGSKA (reference sequence). CDR3 size: 15 residues. The CDR3 loop is CSARGSGLAHNEQYF. CDR3 nucleotides: TGCAGTGCTAGGGGATCGGGACTAGCGCACAATGAGCAGTACTTC.

A word on this clonotype: This may stem from a read error, because a much larger clone lies one nucleotide away. This rearrangement joins TRBV20-1 to TRBJ2-1; D is undetermined. V was shortened by 0 bases and J by 7 bases, with 7 bases between the two germline ends. Germline CDR1 and CDR2: DFQATT and SNEGSKA (reference sequence). The CDR3 covers 12 residues. Here the CDR3 reads CSARDNRNEQFF. The CDR3 region has the DNA TGCAGTGCTAGAGATAACCGGAATGAGCAGTTCTTC.

This sequence joins TRBV2 and TRBJ2-1; 9 bases line up with TRBD1. J gave up 5 bases and V 0 bases, and 2 bases lay outside the gene matches. Germline CDR1 is SNHLY and CDR2 is FYNNEI. CDR3 length: 15 residues. CDR3 residues: CASSEAGTGNNEQFF. CDR3 nucleotides: TGTGCCAGCAGTGAAGCTGGGACAGGGAACAATGAGCAGTTCTTC.

Remarks on this clonotype: One junction end does not reproduce the germline sequence, and a read error may be involved. In DNA, the CDR3 is TGTGCCATCAGTTCCGACAGTAGTAATTCACCCCCCCACTTT. It yields the protein CAISSDSSNSPPHF. This sequence joins TRBV10-3 and TRBJ1-6; a weak D match, TRBD1 (5 bases). Germline CDR1 is ENHRY and CDR2 is SYGVKD. The CDR3 consists of 14 residues.

CDR3 sequence reads: CASSPTWTIAVTWEQFF. DNA of the CDR3: TGTGCCAGCAGCCCCACCTGGACCATCGCCGTTACATGGGAGCAGTTCTTC. The V call is TRBV7-2, the J call TRBJ2-1; D is ambiguous. Trimming left V 5 bases short and J 10 bases short, with 27 bases between. There are 17 residues in the CDR3. Looked up from germline, CDR1 is SGHTA and CDR2 is FQGNSA.

The chain links TRBV20-1 to TRBJ2-6, with D perhaps matching TRBD1 or TRBD2 (6 bases each). Germline V CDR1 and CDR2: DFQATT, SNEGSKA (reference sequence). The CDR3 has 13 amino acids. Trimming removed 6 bases from V and 4 bases from J, with 10 bases in between. This chain's CDR3 is CSARGPGANVLTF. CDR3 nucleotide sequence: TGCAGTGCCCGGGGGCCCGGGGCCAACGTCCTGACTTTC.

The chain couples TRBV2 to TRBJ2-7; D may be TRBD2 (5 bases). Germline V gives CDR1 SNHLY, CDR2 FYNNEI. CDR3 size: 14 residues. The V and J ends lost 6 bases and 0 bases respectively, with 12 bases between them. The CDR3, as DNA: TGTGCCAGCAGCGAAAGGGAGTTCTCCTACGAGCAGTACTTC. As protein: CASSEREFSYEQYF.

The chain carries TRBV29-1 and TRBJ2-2, with 7 bases fitting TRBD2. Germline trimming cut 4 bases from V and 1 base from J; bases unmatched to any gene: 3. Germline CDR1 reads SQVTM; CDR2 reads ANQGSEA. This CDR3 spans 14 amino acids. CDR3 region: CSVGGGQNTGELFF. The CDR3 nucleotides read TGCAGCGTTGGGGGAGGGCAGAACACCGGGGAGCTGTTTTTT.